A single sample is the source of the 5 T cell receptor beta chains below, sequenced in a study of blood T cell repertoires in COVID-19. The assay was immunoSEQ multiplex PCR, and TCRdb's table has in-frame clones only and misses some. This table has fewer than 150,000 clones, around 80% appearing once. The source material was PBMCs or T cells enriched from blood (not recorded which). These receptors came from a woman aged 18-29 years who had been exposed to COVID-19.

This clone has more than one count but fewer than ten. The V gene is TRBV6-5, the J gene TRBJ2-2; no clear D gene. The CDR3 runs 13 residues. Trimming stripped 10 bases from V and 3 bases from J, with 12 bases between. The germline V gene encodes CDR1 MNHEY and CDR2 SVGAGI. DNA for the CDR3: TGTGCCATTTCCCAAGGAGACACCGGGGAGCTGTTTTTT. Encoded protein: CAISQGDTGELFF.

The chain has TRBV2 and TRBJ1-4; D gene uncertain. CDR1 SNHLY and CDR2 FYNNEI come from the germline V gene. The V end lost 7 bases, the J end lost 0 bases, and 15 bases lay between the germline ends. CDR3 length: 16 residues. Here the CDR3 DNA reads TGTGCCAGCAAAAGGGAGATACTGGCAACTAATGAAAAACTGTTTTTT. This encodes CASKREILATNEKLFF.

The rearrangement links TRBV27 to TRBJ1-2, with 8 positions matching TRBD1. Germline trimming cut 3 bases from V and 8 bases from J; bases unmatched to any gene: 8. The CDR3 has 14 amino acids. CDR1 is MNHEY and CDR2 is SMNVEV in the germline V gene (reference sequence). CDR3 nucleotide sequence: TGTGCCAGCAGTTTCTCCGGGACAGGATTCGGCTACACCTTC. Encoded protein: CASSFSGTGFGYTF.

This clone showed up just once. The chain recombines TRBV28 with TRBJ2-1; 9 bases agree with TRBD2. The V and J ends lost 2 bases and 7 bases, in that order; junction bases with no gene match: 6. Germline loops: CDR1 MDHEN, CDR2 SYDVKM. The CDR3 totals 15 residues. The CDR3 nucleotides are TGTGCCAGCAGTTTAGCGGGAGGGCCTGGGAATGAGCAGTTCTTC. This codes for CASSLAGGPGNEQFF.

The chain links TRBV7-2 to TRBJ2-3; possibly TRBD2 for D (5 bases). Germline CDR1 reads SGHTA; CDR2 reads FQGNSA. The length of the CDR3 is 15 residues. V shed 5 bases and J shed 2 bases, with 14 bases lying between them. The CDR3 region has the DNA TGTGCCAGCAGCCGTCCGGGGAGTAACACAGATACGCAGTATTTT. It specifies CASSRPGSNTDTQYF.